The sample holds one count of the clone carrying this T cell receptor (beta chain). Its specificity is unknown. The germline V gene encodes CDR1 SGHRS and CDR2 YFSETQ. The CDR3 length is 16 residues. V lost 4 bases and J lost 1; bases outside the gene matches: 10. This sample is drawn from a study of T-cell memory formation after mild COVID-19. Using its own MiXCR run on the 5' RACE reads, TCRdb lists one record per CDR3 protein. The table has just under 550,000 distinct CDR3 sequences, around 20% seen once; the top ten hold 9.5% to 15%. Regarding the study as a whole: Clones contracting over day 15 to 85 were CD4/CD8 balanced, with later expanders leaning CD4+.

The J gene is TRBJ1-1, the V gene TRBV5-1; 7 positions agree with TRBD1. This clonotype originated in an adult woman who had mild COVID-19 (a few samples of this study predate the infection). Cell type and time point are not known. The sequenced sample was PBMCs or a T cell subset sorted from them (not recorded which). The CDR3 loop reads CASSVAGTATNTEAFF. The CDR3 nucleotides read TGCGCCAGCAGCGTGGCCGGGACAGCCACGAACACTGAAGCTTTCTTT. Filled out from reference TRBV5-1 and TRBJ1-1, the complete variable domain reads KAGVTQTPRYLIKTRGQQVTLSCSPISGHRSVSWYQQTPGQGLQFLFEYFSETQRNKGNFPGRFSGRQFSNSRSEMNVSTLELGDSALYLCASSVAGTATNTEAFFGQGTRLTVV.